One sample yielded the 24 T cell receptor beta chains listed below, sequenced in a study of T-cell reconstitution after alpha-beta-depleted transplantation in children. Preparation of the TCRbeta library used unique molecular identifiers. Each CDR3 protein gets one entry after TCRdb re-called the PCR reads with MiXCR. The sample has about 600,000 distinct CDR3 sequences; 10% are singletons. The sample here was PBMCs from the stem cell graft donor, taken from the stem cell graft. The source is a human donor who donated a stem cell graft to a child with acute myeloid leukemia.

The table lists this clonotype with a few counts. The V call is TRBV5-1, the J call TRBJ2-5, with D perhaps matching TRBD2 (5 bases). The V end was cut by 5 bases, the J end by 4 bases, with 12 bases between. The CDR3 is 13 residues long. Germline V gene lookup returns CDR1 SGHRS and CDR2 YFSETQ. The CDR3, as DNA: TGCGCCAGCAGTTCTCCTAGCACAGAGACCCAGTACTTC. Protein: CASSSPSTETQYF.

J is TRBJ2-2 and V is TRBV29-1; TRBD1 might be the D (6 bases). V was trimmed by 7 bases and J by 7 bases, leaving 19 bases between them. Germline V CDR1 and CDR2: SQVTM, ANQGSEA. The CDR3 is 14 residues long. The CDR3 loop reads CSARRDNRFGELFF. The CDR3 DNA reads as TGCAGCGCACGCCGGGACAACCGGTTCGGGGAGCTGTTTTTT.

This clonotype was found many times. This sequence joins TRBV5-1 and TRBJ2-2; D gene uncertain. V gave up 1 base and J gave up 2 bases, with 0 bases separating them. The CDR3 length is 12 residues. The germline gives CDR1 SGHRS, CDR2 YFSETQ. The CDR3, as DNA: TGCGCCAGCAGCTTGAACACCGGGGAGCTGTTTTTT. Protein sequence: CASSLNTGELFF.

The V gene is TRBV11-2, the J gene TRBJ2-3; 13 bases are shared with TRBD2. J was trimmed by 4 bases and V by 1 base; bases with no gene match: 8. CDR1 is SGHAT and CDR2 is FQNNGV in the germline V gene. The CDR3 is 18 amino acids. CDR3: CASSLVDTSGRAPDTQYF. CDR3 DNA: TGTGCCAGCAGCTTAGTTGATACTAGCGGGAGGGCCCCAGATACGCAGTATTTT.

This clonotype was seen ten or more times. V and J are TRBV29-1 and TRBJ2-3, with 9 positions matching TRBD2. V lost 3 bases, J lost 7 bases, and 17 bases stayed unmatched. The CDR3 runs 17 residues. Germline V gene data show CDR1 as SQVTM and CDR2 as ANQGSEA. This CDR3 reads CSVDNPGLALLHNTQYF. The DNA of the CDR3 is TGCAGCGTTGATAATCCGGGACTAGCCCTGCTACACAATACGCAGTATTTT.

This chain uses TRBV30 with TRBJ2-1; 7 bases map to TRBD2. The CDR3 spans 14 residues. From germline, CDR1 is GTSNPN and CDR2 SVGIG (reference sequence). V lost 2 bases, J lost 7 bases, and 8 bases stayed unmatched. The DNA for the CDR3 is TGTGCCTGGAGTCGGTGGGAGGGCCAAAATGAGCAGTTCTTC. Translation: CAWSRWEGQNEQFF.

This clonotype was counted between two and nine times. The CDR3 protein is CASSVRKSSYNEQFF. The CDR3 DNA reads as TGTGCCAGCAGCGTACGGAAAAGCTCCTACAATGAGCAGTTCTTC. The chain employs TRBV7-8 and TRBJ2-1; no clear D gene. Germline-derived CDR1 and CDR2 are SGHVS and FQNEAQ. Trimming took off 5 bases at V and 0 bases at J, with 11 bases between the two ends. The CDR3 is 15 residues long.

This clonotype was counted at least ten times. V usage is TRBV29-1 and J usage is TRBJ2-7; a possible D gene is TRBD2 (5 bases). CDR3 length: 12 amino acids. The V gene's germline CDR1 is SQVTM and CDR2 ANQGSEA. The V gene lost 4 bases and the J gene lost 3 bases, with 10 bases spanning the gap. This CDR3 is CSVGKGSYEQYF. The CDR3 DNA is TGCAGCGTTGGTAAAGGGAGCTACGAGCAGTACTTC.

This clonotype has just one count. A much larger clone is a single base away; this may be a read error. This chain uses TRBV6-4 with TRBJ1-1; a possible D gene is TRBD1 (5 bases). Germline CDR1 MRHNA, CDR2 SNTAGT. The CDR3 is 14 residues long. In nucleotides, the CDR3 is TGTGCCAGCAGGCCCCAGGGACGGGGTACTGAAGCTCTCTTT. Protein: CASRPQGRGTEALF.

Many counts were recorded for this clonotype. The rearrangement links TRBV28 to TRBJ1-5, with TRBD1 matching 7 bases. The CDR3 is 17 amino acids. With 6 bases clipped from V and 0 bases from J, the junction kept 11 bases outside the gene matches. The germline V gene has CDR1 MDHEN and CDR2 SYDVKM. The CDR3 DNA is TGTGCCAGCAGACGCGGACAGGAGTTGTATAGCAATCAGCCCCAGCATTTT. Protein sequence: CASRRGQELYSNQPQHF.

Only a few counts were recorded for this clonotype. The gene calls are TRBV7-3 and TRBJ2-7; TRBD2 is a possible D gene (5 bases). Trimming took 0 bases from V and 3 from J, leaving 15 bases between them. The CDR3 has 16 amino acids. Germline assignment: CDR1 SGHTA and CDR2 FQGTGA. The CDR3 spells CASSLTPSAVNYEQYF. In DNA, the CDR3 is TGTGCCAGCAGCTTAACTCCATCAGCGGTAAACTACGAGCAGTACTTC.

This clonotype has only a few counts. Here the CDR3 reads CSARRETYNEQFF. The CDR3 coding sequence is TGCAGTGCTAGGAGGGAGACGTACAATGAGCAGTTCTTC. This chain links TRBV20-1 with TRBJ2-1, with a tentative D call TRBD2 (5 bases). V was trimmed by 3 bases and J by 4 bases, leaving 10 bases between them. Germline V lookup: CDR1 DFQATT, CDR2 SNEGSKA (reference sequence). This CDR3 is 13 amino acids long.

This clonotype was detected only a few times. This sequence joins TRBV7-2 and TRBJ1-5; 7 nucleotides agree with TRBD1. V shed 5 bases and J 4 bases; nucleotides not matched to a gene: 14. CDR1 and CDR2 from the germline V gene are SGHTA and FQGNSA. The CDR3 has 17 amino acids. The CDR3 DNA sequence: TGTGCCAGCAGCCCTGGGACAGTTCCCGAGTTGAATCAGCCCCAGCATTTT. It is translated as CASSPGTVPELNQPQHF.

This clonotype has just a few counts. This rearrangement joins TRBV14 to TRBJ2-2; D not resolved. Germline V CDR1 and CDR2: SGHDN, FVKESK. The CDR3 is 16 amino acids. V lost 0 bases and J 5 bases, leaving 13 bases between the germline ends. The CDR3 DNA reads as TGTGCCAGCAGCCAAGAAGGTAGTCCCCAGACCGGGGAGCTGTTTTTT. As protein: CASSQEGSPQTGELFF.

In this sample, this clonotype turned up a few times. The V and J genes are TRBV20-1 and TRBJ1-3; D remains ambiguous. V was clipped by 0 bases and J by 2 bases, with 8 bases between them. From germline, CDR1 is DFQATT and CDR2 SNEGSKA (reference sequence). The CDR3 sequence is 14 residues long. In DNA form, the CDR3 reads TGCAGTGCTAGAGAAAGGAGGGCTGGAAACACCATATATTTT. Translation: CSARERRAGNTIYF.

The chain joins TRBV29-1 to TRBJ2-7, with D uncertain. Germline V gives CDR1 SQVTM, CDR2 ANQGSEA. This CDR3 region has 12 residues. The ends were cut back, 4 bases at V and 5 bases at J, with 12 bases in the middle. The CDR3 reads CSVGVSRDEQYF. CDR3 coding DNA: TGCAGCGTTGGGGTATCAAGGGACGAGCAGTACTTC.

Many counts were recorded for this clonotype. The genes are TRBV7-9 and TRBJ2-1, with 7 bases matching TRBD1. The V gene end was trimmed by 4 bases and the J gene end by 0 bases; junction bases not matched to a gene: 6. The CDR3 has 16 amino acids. Germline V gene lookup returns CDR1 SEHNR and CDR2 FQNEAQ (reference sequence). The CDR3 sequence: CASSSGQRSSYNEQFF. In nucleotides, the CDR3 is TGTGCCAGCAGCTCGGGACAGAGAAGCTCCTACAATGAGCAGTTCTTC. Using reference TRBV7-9 and TRBJ2-1 for the parts outside the CDR3, the full variable domain is DTGVSQNPRHKITKRGQNVTFRCDPISEHNRLYWYRQTLGQGPEFLTYFQNEAQLEKSRLLSDRFSAERPKGSFSTLEIQRTEQGDSAMYLCASSSGQRSSYNEQFFGPGTRLTVL.

The sample holds a few counts of this clonotype. V gene TRBV3-1 combines with J gene TRBJ2-1; no clear D. The CDR3 covers 15 residues. Germline lookup yields CDR1 LGHDT and CDR2 YNNKEL (reference sequence). V was trimmed by 0 bases and J by 6 bases, leaving 12 bases between them. The CDR3 loop reads CASSQDITFTNEQFF. The CDR3 DNA reads TGTGCCAGCAGCCAAGATATCACTTTCACCAATGAGCAGTTCTTC.

This clonotype has a count of ten or more. The gene calls are TRBV20-1 and TRBJ2-5; 9 bases agree with TRBD1. The CDR3 spans 17 residues. Germline V gives CDR1 DFQATT, CDR2 SNEGSKA (reference sequence). V was pared by 2 bases and J by 7 bases, with 17 bases of the junction left unmatched. The DNA for the CDR3 is TGCAGTGCTAGATCCAGGACAGGGGACGCCGGATATGGGACCCAGTACTTC. It translates to CSARSRTGDAGYGTQYF.

As to this clonotype: A much larger clone sits a single nucleotide away, making a read error possible. The chain recombines TRBV5-1 with TRBJ2-1; 7 bases line up with TRBD2. Germline CDR1 SGHRS, CDR2 YFSETQ. The CDR3 loop spans 15 amino acids. Trimming at V came to 5 bases and at J to 0 bases, leaving 5 bases not matched to a gene. CDR3 residues: CASSETSVSYNEQFF. CDR3 nucleotide sequence: TGCGCCAGCAGTGAAACTAGCGTCTCCTACAATGAGCAGTTCTTC.

In the case of this clonotype: Possible read error: a much larger clone is one base away. V is TRBV13 and J is TRBJ2-3; D call uncertain. V lost 5 bases and J lost 2, with 5 bases in between. Looked up from germline, CDR1 is PRHDT and CDR2 is FYEKMQ (reference sequence). The CDR3 is made up of 12 amino acids. The CDR3 sequence: CASSAYTDTQYF. CDR3 sequence (DNA): TGTGCCAGCAGCGCCTACACAGATACGCAGTATTTT.

This clonotype was counted many times. The CDR3 DNA sequence: TGCGGAAAGGGCCAATACCAATTTACTGAAGCTTTCTTT. It encodes CGKGQYQFTEAFF. This chain connects TRBV20-1 to TRBJ1-1; no clear D gene. There are 13 residues in the CDR3. Germline values: CDR1 DFQATT, CDR2 SNEGSKA (reference sequence).

This clonotype was counted ten times or more. This chain uses TRBV29-1 with TRBJ1-2; D perhaps matches TRBD1 (6 bases). CDR1 and CDR2 (germline): SQVTM, ANQGSEA. V lost 4 bases and J lost 4, with 16 bases in between. CDR3 size: 14 residues. The CDR3 loop is CSVVPGHTFYGYTF. CDR3 in DNA: TGCAGCGTTGTCCCGGGACATACCTTCTATGGCTACACCTTC.

This clonotype was counted ten times or more. This chain uses TRBV21-1 with TRBJ2-7. TRBV21-1 is classified as a pseudogene. This CDR3 is 12 amino acids long. CDR3 loop: CASSKGNHEQYF. In DNA form, the CDR3 reads TGTGCCAGCAGCAAAGGCAACCACGAGCAGTACTTC.